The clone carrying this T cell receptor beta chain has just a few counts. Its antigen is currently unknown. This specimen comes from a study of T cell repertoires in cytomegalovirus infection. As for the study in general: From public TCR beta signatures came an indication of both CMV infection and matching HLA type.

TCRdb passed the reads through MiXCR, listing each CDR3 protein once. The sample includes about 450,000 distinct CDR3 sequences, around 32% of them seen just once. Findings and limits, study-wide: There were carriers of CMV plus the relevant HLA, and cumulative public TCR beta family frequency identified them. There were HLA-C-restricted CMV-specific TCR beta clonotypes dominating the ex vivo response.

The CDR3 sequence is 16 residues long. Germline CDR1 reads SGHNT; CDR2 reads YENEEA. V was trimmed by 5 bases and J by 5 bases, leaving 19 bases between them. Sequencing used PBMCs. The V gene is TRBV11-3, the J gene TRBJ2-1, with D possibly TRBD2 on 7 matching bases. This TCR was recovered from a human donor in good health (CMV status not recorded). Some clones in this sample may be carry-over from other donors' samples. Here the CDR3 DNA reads TGTGCCAGCAGCCCCAGGCCGGGGGGCCGGGACAATGAGCAGTTCTTC. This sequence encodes CASSPRPGGRDNEQFF.